A single sample is the source of the 20 T cell receptor beta chains below, sequenced in a study of T cell responses to AZD1222 COVID-19 vaccine. Repertoires were generated with immunoSEQ multiplex PCR, while TCRdb's copy carries only in-frame clones and drops some. The sample has under 150,000 clones; roughly 93% are singletons. Sequenced here: peripheral blood, sampled 28 days after the second AZD1222 dose. Receptor source: an adult who received the AZD1222 COVID-19 vaccine.

This clone was detected only once. The DNA for the CDR3 is TGTGCCTGGAGTGTACGGGGTTCACCCCTCCACTTT. Translating gives CAWSVRGSPLHF. The chain carries TRBV30 and TRBJ1-6; no definite D call. V was pared by 0 bases and J by 9 bases, with 6 bases between. This CDR3 region has 12 residues. The germline CDR1 and CDR2 sequences are GTSNPN and SVGIG (reference sequence).

The chain uses TRBV3-1 (or the pseudogene TRBV3-2) and TRBJ1-1; a possible D gene is TRBD1 (6 bases). Between the trimmed V and J ends, which lost 4 bases and 5 bases, there was a span of 11 bases. The length of the CDR3 is 13 residues. Germline CDR1 is LGHDT and CDR2 is YNNKEL (reference sequence). Here the CDR3 DNA reads TGTGCCAGCAGCCCAGGACAGCAGACTGAAGCTTTCTTT. Translation: CASSPGQQTEAFF.

This clone was picked up one time. The V and J genes are TRBV5-1 and TRBJ1-1; D perhaps matches TRBD1 (5 bases). Germline CDR1 and CDR2: SGHRS and YFSETQ. This CDR3 has 13 residues. V shed 3 bases and J shed 1 base, with 7 bases lying between them. The CDR3 bases are TGCGCCAGCAGCTACGGACAGAACACTGAAGCTTTCTTT. Its protein product is CASSYGQNTEAFF.

The chain uses TRBV19 and TRBJ2-2, with D unresolved. The germline V gene has CDR1 LNHDA and CDR2 SQIVND (reference sequence). This CDR3 contains 14 residues. V was cut by 5 bases and J by 5 bases, with 12 bases left in between. CDR3 in amino acids: CASSPTQLTGELFF. For the CDR3, the DNA is TGTGCCAGTAGTCCCACCCAGCTGACCGGGGAGCTGTTTTTT.

The rearrangement joins TRBV2 to TRBJ2-2, with D tentatively TRBD2 (5 bases). Trimming shortened V by 8 bases and J by 3 bases, and 13 bases separated the two germline ends. CDR3 length equals 14 residues. The germline V gene has CDR1 SNHLY and CDR2 FYNNEI. The DNA for the CDR3 is TGTGCCAGCTCACCACTCGGGGACACCGGGGAGCTGTTTTTT. As protein: CASSPLGDTGELFF. The entire variable domain, with the rest obtained from reference TRBV2 and TRBJ2-2, is as follows: EPEVTQTPSHQVTQMGQEVILRCVPISNHLYFYWYRQILGQKVEFLVSFYNNEISEKSEIFDDQFSVERPDGSNFTLKIRSTKLEDSAMYFCASSPLGDTGELFFGEGSRLTVL.

The chain uses TRBV7-9 and TRBJ1-1; a weak D match, TRBD1 (5 bases). Per the germline V gene, CDR1 is SEHNR and CDR2 is FQNEAQ (reference sequence). This CDR3 contains 15 residues. V was pared by 0 bases and J by 0 bases, with 8 bases between. The CDR3 coding sequence is TGTGCCAGCAGCTTAGCCGGGACGGTGAACACTGAAGCTTTCTTT. Translation: CASSLAGTVNTEAFF.

Regarding this clone: Distinct nucleotide sequences in the sample also encode this CDR3. J is TRBJ2-3 and V is TRBV10-3; D is unresolved. Trimming shortened V by 6 bases and J by 0 bases, and 4 bases separated the two germline ends. Germline V gives CDR1 ENHRY, CDR2 SYGVKD. The CDR3 is 12 amino acids. The CDR3 DNA reads as TGTGCCATCAGCGACAGCACAGATACGCAGTATTTT. Translating it yields CAISDSTDTQYF.

This chain's CDR3 is CASSLQGAKNIQYF. The CDR3 DNA follows: TGTGCCAGCAGTTTACAGGGGGCCAAAAACATTCAGTACTTC. The V call is TRBV6-5, the J call TRBJ2-4; 7 bases match TRBD1. Per the germline V gene, CDR1 is MNHEY and CDR2 is SVGAGI. This CDR3 contains 14 residues. The V segment lost 4 bases and the J segment 1 base; nucleotides outside the gene matches: 1.

This rearrangement joins TRBV7-2 to TRBJ1-1, with a possible D match to TRBD1 (5 bases). CDR1 is SGHTA and CDR2 is FQGNSA in the germline V gene. The CDR3 is 15 amino acids. Deletions cut 5 bases from V and 3 bases from J, with 16 bases between. In DNA form, the CDR3 reads TGTGCCAGCAGCCCACGAGGGGTTCCGGACACTGAAGCTTTCTTT. As protein: CASSPRGVPDTEAFF.

J is TRBJ2-4 and V is TRBV5-1; 9 bases agree with TRBD1. Germline lookup yields CDR1 SGHRS and CDR2 YFSETQ. The V and J ends lost 2 bases and 5 bases, in that order; junction bases with no gene match: 8. The CDR3 has 16 residues. The CDR3 sequence: CASSFTGTGIENIQYF. The CDR3 DNA is TGCGCCAGCAGCTTCACCGGGACAGGGATCGAAAACATTCAGTACTTC.

V is TRBV5-1 and J is TRBJ1-5; D not certain. The CDR3 covers 15 residues. Deletions cut 0 bases from V and 1 base from J, with 8 bases between. The V gene's germline CDR1 is SGHRS and CDR2 YFSETQ. DNA of the CDR3: TGCGCCAGCAGCTTGGATGGCGGAAGCAATCAGCCCCAGCATTTT. Amino acid sequence: CASSLDGGSNQPQHF.

The chain carries TRBV4-3 and TRBJ2-1; maybe TRBD1 (7 bases). Trimming cost V 0 bases and J 7 bases, with 13 bases left between them. Per the germline V gene, CDR1 is LGHNA and CDR2 is YSLEER. There are 15 residues in the CDR3. This CDR3 is CASSQDQGGRNEQFF. The DNA of the CDR3 is TGCGCCAGCAGCCAAGATCAGGGGGGCAGGAATGAGCAGTTCTTC.

The chain recombines TRBV27 with TRBJ1-4, with 8 bases aligning to TRBD1. Germline V gene data show CDR1 as MNHEY and CDR2 as SMNVEV (reference sequence). J was trimmed by 6 bases and V by 0 bases; bases with no gene match: 3. The CDR3 consists of 15 residues. CDR3 residues: CASSLSQGAYEKLFF. The CDR3 DNA follows: TGTGCCAGCAGTTTATCCCAGGGGGCATATGAAAAACTGTTTTTT. Together with reference TRBV27 and TRBJ1-4, the CDR3 gives the full variable domain: EAQVTQNPRYLITVTGKKLTVTCSQNMNHEYMSWYRQDPGLGLRQIYYSMNVEVTDKGDVPEGYKVSRKEKRNFPLILESPSPNQTSLYFCASSLSQGAYEKLFFGSGTQLSVL.

The rearrangement links TRBV4-3 to TRBJ1-1, with D possibly being TRBD1 (6 bases). CDR3 length equals 14 residues. V was shortened by 0 bases and J by 4 bases, with 9 bases between the two germline ends. The germline V gene has CDR1 LGHNA and CDR2 YSLEER. Here the CDR3 reads CASSQDLGGTEAFF. The DNA for the CDR3 is TGCGCCAGCAGCCAAGATTTAGGGGGCACTGAAGCTTTCTTT.

The V and J genes are TRBV7-2 and TRBJ2-7; 11 nucleotides agree with TRBD1. V shed 5 bases and J 6 bases; nucleotides not matched to a gene: 12. Germline lookup yields CDR1 SGHTA and CDR2 FQGNSA. This CDR3 contains 16 residues. CDR3 sequence: CASSPGQGAMGLEQYV. CDR3 coding DNA: TGTGCCAGCAGCCCCGGACAGGGGGCTATGGGGCTCGAGCAGTACGTC.

The chain has TRBV24-1 and TRBJ1-1; perhaps TRBD1 as D (6 bases). There are 11 residues in the CDR3. V lost 4 bases and J 10 bases, leaving 9 bases between the germline ends. Germline CDR1 KGHDR, CDR2 SFDVKD. The CDR3 DNA sequence: TGTGCCACCAGTGACCAGGGGAGAGCTTTCTTT. Protein sequence: CATSDQGRAFF.

The chain carries TRBV7-9 and TRBJ1-2; D is uncertain. V gave up 1 base and J gave up 0 bases, with 6 bases separating them. Germline assignment: CDR1 SEHNR and CDR2 FQNEAQ (reference sequence). The CDR3 has 14 amino acids. CDR3 loop: CASSLGVTNYGYTF. CDR3 bases: TGTGCCAGCAGCTTAGGTGTTACTAACTATGGCTACACCTTC.

This chain joins TRBV19 and TRBJ1-4; D is undetermined. Germline V gives CDR1 LNHDA, CDR2 SQIVND (reference sequence). The CDR3 is made up of 15 amino acids. The ends were cut back, 4 bases at V and 0 bases at J, with 9 bases in the middle. In nucleotides, the CDR3 is TGTGCCAGTAGTAGTAGGTCAGCAACTAATGAAAAACTGTTTTTT. It is translated as CASSSRSATNEKLFF.

The J gene is TRBJ2-1, the V gene TRBV27; tentatively, D is TRBD1 (5 bases). The CDR3 runs to 16 residues. V was clipped by 6 bases and J by 0 bases, with 15 bases between them. CDR1 MNHEY and CDR2 SMNVEV come from the germline V gene (reference sequence). CDR3 sequence (DNA): TGTGCCAGCAGGCCACCCTGGGGCGGCTCCTACAATGAGCAGTTCTTC. Translated: CASRPPWGGSYNEQFF.

V is TRBV6-1 and J is TRBJ2-1; D is possibly TRBD2 (6 bases). The V end lost 4 bases, the J end lost 0 bases, and 13 bases lay between the germline ends. Germline assignment: CDR1 MNHNS and CDR2 SASEGT. The CDR3 sequence is 16 residues long. Here the CDR3 reads CASSVERASSYNEQFF. In DNA form, the CDR3 reads TGTGCCAGCAGTGTGGAGCGGGCGAGCTCCTACAATGAGCAGTTCTTC.